This TCR beta chain was sequenced for a study of blood T cell repertoires in COVID-19. Clones were sequenced by immunoSEQ multiplex PCR, and TCRdb holds only the in-frame ones, with some missing. The table has around 250,000 clones, 84% seen once; the top ten hold approximately 4.3%. Germline V gene data show CDR1 as SQVTM and CDR2 as ANQGSEA. This CDR3 spans 15 amino acids. V shed 7 bases and J shed 2 bases, with 20 bases lying between them. Material for sequencing was PBMCs or T cells enriched from blood (not recorded which). The receptor was isolated from a man aged 25 to 40 with acute COVID-19. The rearrangement joins TRBV29-1 to TRBJ1-1, with a weak D call TRBD1 (6 bases). Written as DNA, the CDR3 is TGCAGCGCCACCGATACCGGGACATCTAACACTGAAGCTTTCTTT. It encodes CSATDTGTSNTEAFF.